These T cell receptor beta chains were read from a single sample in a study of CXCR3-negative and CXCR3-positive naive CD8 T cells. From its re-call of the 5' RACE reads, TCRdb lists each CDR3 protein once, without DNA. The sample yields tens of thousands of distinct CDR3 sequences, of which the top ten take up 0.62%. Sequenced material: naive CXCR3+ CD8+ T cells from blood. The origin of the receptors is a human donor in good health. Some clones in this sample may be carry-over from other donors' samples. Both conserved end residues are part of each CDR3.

CATSRAQGKHEQYF	TRBV15	TRBJ2-7
CAWSVAGRLYEQYF	TRBV30	TRBJ2-7
CASSSSGIEQFF	TRBV12-3/TRBV12-4	TRBJ2-1
CSVVESGQGNTEAFF	TRBV29-1	TRBJ1-1
CASSKGGPTDTQYF	TRBV6-2/TRBV6-3	TRBJ2-3
CASSYSIRSEQYF	TRBV6-5	TRBJ2-7
CASSRQGSGAEAFF	TRBV2	TRBJ1-1
CASRPLGGTGELFF	TRBV28	TRBJ2-2
CSVVSEKNTEAFF	TRBV29-1	TRBJ1-1
CASSLGGGSYNSPLHF	TRBV5-8	TRBJ1-6
CASSYHLVGPLSYNEQFF	TRBV6-5	TRBJ2-1
CASSPGTGDNSPLHF	TRBV11-2	TRBJ1-6
CASSLDDNEQFF	TRBV28	TRBJ2-1
CSDEAGGNEQYF	TRBV29-1	TRBJ2-7
CASSFERESSYEQYF	TRBV7-2	TRBJ2-7
CASSERDRETDTQYF	TRBV5-5	TRBJ2-3
CASSPLLGELFF	TRBV4-1	TRBJ2-2
CSAREGTARYNEQFF	TRBV20-1	TRBJ2-1
CSVAGGGETQYF	TRBV29-1	TRBJ2-5
CASSLGRSVTGELFF	TRBV28	TRBJ2-2
CASSFPTGRSNQPQHF	TRBV28	TRBJ1-5